This entry is about one T cell receptor beta chain. Antigen specificity is unknown. These data come from a study of cytomegalovirus exposure and HLA in healthy donors. Study summary: The approximately 600 first-cohort repertoires shared a platform with the 120 or so validation repertoires, as reported in a later analysis.

Looked up from germline, CDR1 is LGHNA and CDR2 is YSLEER. The CDR3 covers 14 residues. Trimming shortened V by 4 bases and J by 6 bases, and 15 bases separated the two germline ends. Findings and caveats of the study: Rarity characterized most TCR sequences, yet some public TCRs appeared in many donors. First-cohort TCR clusters tended to co-occur in the 120 or so validation repertoires, a later analysis found. TCR beta chains numbering under 200 were designated cytomegalovirus-associated.

Assay: immunoSEQ multiplex PCR; the TCRdb copy retains only in-frame clones and omits some. The repertoire holds approximately 82,000 clones, with roughly 96% as singletons. The rearrangement joins TRBV4-3 to TRBJ1-1; TRBD1 might be the D (6 bases). The clonotype was recovered from a young woman in good health and CMV-seronegative. The specimen was PBMCs. As DNA, the CDR3 is TGCGCCAGCAGCCCATACGGACAGATCGCTGAAGCTTTCTTT. This codes for CASSPYGQIAEAFF.